A selection of T cell receptor beta chains follows, all from one sample in a study of cytomegalovirus exposure and HLA in healthy donors. Only in-frame clones appear in the TCRdb table, and some are missing; sequencing was by immunoSEQ multiplex PCR. The repertoire holds approximately 170,000 clones, with 85% as singletons. The sequencing sample was made of PBMCs. Source of these receptors: a man aged 30 to 39 in good health and CMV-seropositive. The CDR3 runs from the conserved cysteine through the conserved F or W. The D gene is left open where the match is weak. Some rows have no size entry. The others give once, few or many, or a class for an expanded clone.

clone size | J gene | D gene | V gene | CDR3 protein | CDR3 DNA
NA | TRBJ1-5 | NA | TRBV5-4 | CASSLDKGQPQHF | TGTGCCAGCAGCTTGGATAAGGGGCAGCCCCAGCATTTT
NA | TRBJ2-5 | TRBD2 | TRBV7-7 | CASSPQLAGGQETQYF | TGTGCTAGCAGCCCCCAACTAGCGGGGGGACAAGAGACCCAGTACTTC
NA | TRBJ2-1 | NA | TRBV29-1 | CSVRASDYNEQFF | TGCAGCGTTCGAGCTAGCGACTACAATGAGCAGTTCTTC
NA | TRBJ1-3 | NA | TRBV4-1 | CASSQVPVGNTIYF | TGCGCCAGCAGCCAAGTACCAGTTGGAAACACCATATATTTT
NA | TRBJ1-5 | NA | TRBV18 | CASSPGAGNQPQHF | TGTGCCAGCTCCCCGGGAGCGGGCAATCAGCCCCAGCATTTT
NA | TRBJ1-2 | NA | TRBV30 | CAWHTGIDLNGYTF | TGTGCCTGGCATACAGGGATCGATTTGAATGGCTACACCTTC
NA | TRBJ1-1 | TRBD1 | TRBV27 | CASSFRGLPNTEAFF | TGTGCCAGCAGTTTCAGGGGGCTCCCGAACACTGAAGCTTTCTTT
NA | TRBJ2-1 | NA | TRBV14 | CASSQEGRTPGNEQFF | TGTGCCAGCAGCCAAGAGGGCAGGACCCCGGGGAATGAGCAGTTCTTC
NA | TRBJ1-2 | TRBD1 | TRBV23-1 | CASRPYRGYGYTF | TGCGCCAGCCGCCCGTACAGGGGCTATGGCTACACCTTC
NA | TRBJ2-1 | TRBD1 | TRBV5-1 | CASSVGQGFSYNEQFF | TGCGCCAGCAGCGTGGGACAGGGGTTTTCCTACAATGAGCAGTTCTTC
once | TRBJ1-6 | NA | TRBV6-1 | CASSELLSTLGSPLHF | TGTGCCAGCAGTGAATTACTATCAACGTTGGGTTCACCCCTCCACTTT
NA | TRBJ2-1 | TRBD2 | TRBV7-9 | CASSLELAGVSEQFF | TGTGCCAGCAGCTTAGAGTTGGCGGGAGTCAGTGAGCAGTTCTTC
NA | TRBJ2-2 | TRBD2 | TRBV7-2 | CASSQWAGGTGELFF | TGTGCCAGCAGCCAATGGGCGGGAGGCACCGGGGAGCTGTTTTTT
NA | TRBJ1-5 | TRBD1 | TRBV4-1 | CASSQEGGTGSNQPQHF | TGCGCCAGCAGCCAAGAAGGAGGGACAGGGAGCAATCAGCCCCAGCATTTT
NA | TRBJ1-3 | NA | TRBV7-7 | CASSLGTSGGNTIYF | TGTGCTAGCAGCTTAGGTACCAGCGGAGGAAACACCATATATTTT
NA | TRBJ2-7 | NA | TRBV6-5 | CASREGRLSYEQYF | TGTGCCAGCAGGGAGGGGCGCCTCTCCTACGAGCAGTACTTC
NA | TRBJ2-1 | TRBD1 | TRBV11-3 | CASSLQTGPHEQFF | TGTGCCAGCAGCTTACAGACAGGGCCCCATGAGCAGTTCTTC
NA | TRBJ2-5 | NA | TRBV5-1 | CASSLRWGRETQYF | TGCGCCAGCAGCTTGAGGTGGGGGAGGGAGACCCAGTACTTC
NA | TRBJ2-1 | TRBD2 | TRBV9 | CASSVFLAGRGDNEQFF | TGTGCCAGCAGCGTATTCTTAGCGGGACGGGGAGACAATGAGCAGTTCTTC
NA | TRBJ2-5 | TRBD1 | TRBV9 | CASSVDRGRGETQYF | TGTGCCAGCAGCGTCGACAGGGGGCGAGGGGAGACCCAGTACTTC
NA | TRBJ1-2 | NA | TRBV2 | CASSDSYGYTF | TGTGCCAGCAGTGACAGTTATGGCTACACCTTC
NA | TRBJ2-1 | NA | TRBV4-1 | CASGWEPVSSPQNNEQFF | TGCGCCAGCGGGTGGGAGCCCGTTTCAAGCCCGCAAAACAATGAGCAGTTCTTC
once | TRBJ2-5 | NA | TRBV7-7 | CASSLFGAGIETQYF | TGTGCTAGCAGCTTATTTGGTGCGGGGATAGAGACCCAGTACTTC
NA | TRBJ2-2 | TRBD2 | TRBV7-3 | CASSSKPPTSVGTGELFF | TGTGCCAGCAGCTCCAAACCCCCTACTAGCGTTGGGACCGGGGAGCTGTTTTTT
NA | TRBJ1-2 | TRBD1 | TRBV27 | CASRFTGGVGYTF | TGTGCCAGCAGATTCACAGGGGGAGTGGGCTACACCTTC
NA | TRBJ2-4 | NA | TRBV19 | CASMEIKERENKNIQYF | TGTGCCAGTATGGAAATTAAGGAAAGGGAGAACAAAAACATTCAGTACTTC
NA | TRBJ2-1 | NA | TRBV11-3 | CASSVTMQDYNEQFF | TGTGCCAGCAGCGTTACCATGCAGGACTACAATGAGCAGTTCTTC
NA | TRBJ2-3 | NA | TRBV5-1 | CASSLELGTRQATQYF | TGCGCCAGCAGCTTGGAACTCGGTACTAGGCAAGCTACGCAGTATTTT
NA | TRBJ1-1 | TRBD1 | TRBV6-1 | CASSERTGTKTEAFF | TGTGCCAGCAGTGAAAGGACAGGTACTAAAACTGAAGCTTTCTTT
few | TRBJ2-3 | NA | TRBV4-1 | CASSLSRTQISTDTQYF | TGCGCCAGCAGCCTTTCGAGGACTCAAATTAGCACAGATACGCAGTATTTT
few | TRBJ1-1 | NA | TRBV6-1 | CASARVGRGTEAFF | TGTGCCAGTGCCAGGGTTGGGCGGGGAACTGAAGCTTTCTTT
NA | TRBJ2-5 | TRBD1 | TRBV2 | CASRAPGTGETQYF | TGTGCCAGCAGAGCTCCCGGGACAGGGGAGACCCAGTACTTC
NA | TRBJ2-7 | TRBD1 | TRBV12-5 | CASGNWDRGDSEQYF | TGTGCTAGTGGAAACTGGGACAGGGGAGATTCCGAGCAGTACTTC
NA | TRBJ1-2 | TRBD1 | TRBV5-1 | CASSLALDRRNYGYTF | TGCGCCAGCAGCTTGGCCTTGGACAGGAGGAACTATGGCTACACCTTC
NA | TRBJ1-3 | NA | TRBV6-5 | CASSARFGSGNTIYF | TGTGCCAGCAGTGCCCGGTTCGGGTCTGGAAACACCATATATTTT
NA | TRBJ2-3 | NA | TRBV19 | CASSDRRVTDTQYF | TGTGCCAGTAGTGACCGGCGGGTTACAGATACGCAGTATTTT
NA | TRBJ2-7 | NA | TRBV7-9 | CASSFEGSYEQYF | TGTGCCAGCAGCTTCGAGGGCTCCTACGAGCAGTACTTC
NA | TRBJ2-5 | TRBD2 | TRBV7-2 | CASSLGLAGETQYF | TGTGCCAGCAGCTTAGGACTAGCGGGAGAGACCCAGTACTTC
NA | TRBJ2-4 | TRBD1 | TRBV6-4 | CASSDSAGGLGAKNIQYF | TGTGCCAGCAGTGACTCGGCAGGGGGCTTGGGTGCCAAAAACATTCAGTACTTC
NA | TRBJ2-1 | TRBD2 | TRBV7-8 | CASSLRLAGPNEQFF | TGTGCCAGCAGCTTAAGACTAGCGGGACCGAATGAGCAGTTCTTC
NA | TRBJ2-3 | TRBD1 | TRBV10-2 | CASGDRAPDTQYF | TGCGCCAGCGGCGACAGGGCCCCAGATACGCAGTATTTT
NA | TRBJ1-2 | TRBD1 | TRBV6-1 | CASSPDRVRYGYTF | TGTGCCAGCAGTCCCGACAGGGTTCGCTATGGCTACACCTTC
NA | TRBJ2-3 | TRBD2 | TRBV11-2 | CASSLRGSGSNTDTQYF | TGTGCCAGCAGCTTGAGGGGAAGCGGGAGTAACACAGATACGCAGTATTTT
NA | TRBJ2-2 | TRBD2 | TRBV5-4 | CASSPGTRAVANTGELFF | TGTGCCAGCAGCCCCGGGACTAGAGCGGTCGCGAACACCGGGGAGCTGTTTTTT
NA | TRBJ1-3 | TRBD1 | TRBV11-2 | CASRDRFSGNTIYF | TGTGCCAGCAGGGACAGGTTCTCTGGAAACACCATATATTTT
NA | TRBJ2-4 | TRBD1 | TRBV25-1 | CASSDGTAAIQYF | TGTGCCAGCAGTGACGGGACAGCTGCCATTCAGTACTTC
NA | TRBJ2-1 | TRBD2 | TRBV27 | CASSPLLAGGPNEQFF | TGTGCCAGCAGTCCCCTCCTAGCGGGAGGGCCAAATGAGCAGTTCTTC
NA | TRBJ2-2 | NA | TRBV7-3 | CASSLMAGNTGELFF | TGTGCCAGCAGCTTGATGGCAGGGAACACCGGGGAGCTGTTTTTT
NA | TRBJ2-2 | TRBD2 | TRBV19 | CASSTNSGKNTGELFF | TGTGCCAGTAGTACTAATAGCGGGAAGAACACCGGGGAGCTGTTTTTT
NA | TRBJ1-4 | TRBD1 | TRBV4-3 | CASSQLAPGTGGEKLFF | TGCGCCAGCAGCCAACTCGCCCCCGGGACAGGGGGGGAAAAACTGTTTTTT
NA | TRBJ2-1 | NA | TRBV2 | CASSLGLYNEQFF | TGTGCCAGCAGTTTGGGCCTCTACAATGAGCAGTTCTTC
NA | TRBJ1-3 | NA | TRBV19 | CASSAPGTPSGNTIYF | TGTGCCAGTAGTGCCCCCGGGACACCCTCTGGAAACACCATATATTTT
NA | TRBJ1-1 | TRBD1 | TRBV7-9 | CASRQGGLNTEAFF | TGTGCCAGCAGACAGGGGGGGTTGAACACTGAAGCTTTCTTT
NA | TRBJ1-2 | NA | TRBV6-6 | CASTPDSYGYTF | TGTGCCAGCACCCCGGACAGCTATGGCTACACCTTC
NA | TRBJ2-6 | TRBD2 | TRBV6-1 | CASSGGRATAGANVLTF | TGTGCCAGCAGTGGCGGGAGGGCCACTGCTGGGGCCAACGTCCTGACTTTC
NA | TRBJ1-2 | TRBD1 | TRBV15 | CATSRYGTGNYGYTF | TGTGCCACCAGCAGGTATGGGACAGGGAACTATGGCTACACCTTC
NA | TRBJ1-1 | NA | TRBV29-1 | CSVGGTATTEAFF | TGCAGCGTTGGGGGGACTGCCACCACTGAAGCTTTCTTT